This T cell receptor (beta chain) came from a study of CD8+ T cells in alopecia areata. On the study more broadly: The study gave treated patients oral tofacitinib at 5 to 10 mg twice daily. Scoring of treated patients' severity used the percentage of affected scalp area.

For this clone: Its target is not known.

General observations from the study: With patients, TCR sharing proved less clear than in mice, a difference possibly related to HLA.

RNA extraction was followed by reverse transcription into cDNA, which acted as the sequencing template. Sequencing was performed with immunoSEQ multiplex PCR; in TCRdb, only in-frame clones are kept and a portion is missing. The sample includes about 220,000 clones, about 57% of them seen just once. The treatment was: oral pan-JAK inhibitor, 5-10 mg twice daily. Individuals with alopecia areata gave both lesional scalp punch biopsies and peripheral blood for collection. The germline V gene has CDR1 SNHLY and CDR2 FYNNEI. Trimming took off 4 bases at V and 0 bases at J, with 12 bases between the two ends. This CDR3 is 15 amino acids long.

V and J are TRBV2 and TRBJ1-1, with TRBD1 as a possible D gene (5 bases). This clonotype was sampled from a human donor with alopecia areata. The specimen comprised CD4+ T cells sorted from blood, sampled at week 4, from a patient treated with tofacitinib. The DNA of the CDR3 is TGTGCCAGCAGTGGGGGACCTGGGATGAACACTGAAGCTTTCTTT. Translating it yields CASSGGPGMNTEAFF.